This TCR beta chain emerged from a study of neurological immune-mediated disorders. Findings and caveats of the study: Phylogenetic grouping assigned the repertoires of 18 of 34 multiple sclerosis patients to a single related-CDR3 cluster, representing a possible signature. Among expanded clones, no CDR3 amino acid sequences were shared across subjects, a pattern suggesting private repertoires in all groups.

V was clipped by 0 bases and J by 2 bases; unmatched bases: 3. The CDR3 length is 15 residues. From germline, CDR1 is SGHTA and CDR2 FQGNSA. TCRdb redid the calling of the 5' RACE reads with MiXCR, one entry per CDR3 protein. The sample lists tens of thousands of distinct CDR3 sequences; 4.8% were seen once. This clonotype was recorded many times. As yet, its antigen is unknown. The chain carries TRBV7-2 and TRBJ1-1; TRBD1 matches 7 bases. Input material: PBMCs. This TCR was recovered from a woman in her 70s with multiple sclerosis. CDR3 nucleotides: TGTGCCAGCAGCTTAGCGGGGACAGCCAACACTGAAGCTTTCTTT. As protein: CASSLAGTANTEAFF.